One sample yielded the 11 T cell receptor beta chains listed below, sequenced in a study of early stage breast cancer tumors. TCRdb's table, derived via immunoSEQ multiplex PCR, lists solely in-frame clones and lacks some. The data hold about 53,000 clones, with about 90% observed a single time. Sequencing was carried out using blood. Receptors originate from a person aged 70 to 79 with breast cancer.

As DNA, the CDR3 is TGTGCCAGCAGTAGGGATTTCAGGGACAATGAGCAGTTCTTC. Amino acids: CASSRDFRDNEQFF. This chain uses TRBV6-5 with TRBJ2-1; D might be TRBD1 (5 bases). Germline V gene data show CDR1 as MNHEY and CDR2 as SVGAGI. The CDR3 is 14 amino acids. V was pared by 5 bases and J by 5 bases, with 13 bases between.

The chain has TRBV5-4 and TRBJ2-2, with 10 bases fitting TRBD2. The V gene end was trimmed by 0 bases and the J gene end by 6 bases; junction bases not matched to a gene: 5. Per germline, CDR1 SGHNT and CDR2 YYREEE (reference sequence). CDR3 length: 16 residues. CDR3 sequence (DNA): TGTGCCAGCAGCTTGGCCGGGCTAGCGGGAGCCGGGGAGCTGTTTTTT. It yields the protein CASSLAGLAGAGELFF.

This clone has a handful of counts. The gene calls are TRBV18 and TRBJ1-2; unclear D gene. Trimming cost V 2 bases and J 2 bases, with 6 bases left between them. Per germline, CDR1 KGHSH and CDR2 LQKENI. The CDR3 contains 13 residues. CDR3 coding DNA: TGTGCCAGCTCACCAGCAGAAAACTATGGCTACACCTTC. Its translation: CASSPAENYGYTF.

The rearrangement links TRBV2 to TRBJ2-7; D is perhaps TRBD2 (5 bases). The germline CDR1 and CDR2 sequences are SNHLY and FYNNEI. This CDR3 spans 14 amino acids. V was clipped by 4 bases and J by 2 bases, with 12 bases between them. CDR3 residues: CASSVRTGTYEQYF. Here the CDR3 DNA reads TGTGCCAGCAGTGTTAGGACGGGGACCTACGAGCAGTACTTC.

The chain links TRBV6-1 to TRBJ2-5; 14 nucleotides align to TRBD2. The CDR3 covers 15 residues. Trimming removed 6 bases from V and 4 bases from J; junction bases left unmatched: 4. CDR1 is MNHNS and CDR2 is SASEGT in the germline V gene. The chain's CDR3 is CASRTSGGVLETQYF. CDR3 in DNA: TGTGCCAGCAGGACTAGCGGGGGGGTACTAGAGACCCAGTACTTC.

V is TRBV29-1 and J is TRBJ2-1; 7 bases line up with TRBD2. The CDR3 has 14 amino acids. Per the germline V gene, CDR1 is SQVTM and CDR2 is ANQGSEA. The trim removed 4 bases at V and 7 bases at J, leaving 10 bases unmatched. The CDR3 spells CSVARLAGLNEQFF. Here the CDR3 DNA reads TGCAGCGTTGCAAGACTAGCCGGATTAAATGAGCAGTTCTTC.

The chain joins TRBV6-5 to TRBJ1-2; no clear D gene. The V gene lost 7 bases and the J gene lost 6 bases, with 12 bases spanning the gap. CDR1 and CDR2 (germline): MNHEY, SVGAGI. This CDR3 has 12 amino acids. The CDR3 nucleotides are TGTGCCAGCACTCGGGGTAATCATGGCTACACCTTC. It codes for CASTRGNHGYTF.

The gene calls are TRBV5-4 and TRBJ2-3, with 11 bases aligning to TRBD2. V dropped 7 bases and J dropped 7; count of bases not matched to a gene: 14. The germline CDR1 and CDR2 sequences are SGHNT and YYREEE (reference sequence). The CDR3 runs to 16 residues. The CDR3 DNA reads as TGTGCCAGCCGGCCTACCGGGACTAGCGGAGTCCATACGCAGTATTTT. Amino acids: CASRPTGTSGVHTQYF.

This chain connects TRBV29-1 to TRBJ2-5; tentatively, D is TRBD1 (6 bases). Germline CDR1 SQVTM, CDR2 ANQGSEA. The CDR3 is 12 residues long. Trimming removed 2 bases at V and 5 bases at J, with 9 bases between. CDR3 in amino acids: CSVEQGRETQYF. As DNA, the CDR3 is TGCAGCGTTGAACAGGGGCGGGAGACCCAGTACTTC.

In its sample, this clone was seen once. The CDR3 loop is CASSPGTTNNEQFF. CDR3 DNA: TGTGCCAGCTCGCCCGGGACTACAAACAATGAGCAGTTCTTC. The chain links TRBV18 to TRBJ2-1; 7 bases line up with TRBD2. The V segment lost 6 bases and the J segment 5 bases; nucleotides outside the gene matches: 7. Germline V gives CDR1 KGHSH, CDR2 LQKENI. The CDR3 loop spans 14 amino acids.

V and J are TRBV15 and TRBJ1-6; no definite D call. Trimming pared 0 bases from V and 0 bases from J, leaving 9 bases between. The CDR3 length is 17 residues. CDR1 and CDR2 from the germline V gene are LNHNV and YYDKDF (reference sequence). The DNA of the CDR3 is TGTGCCACCAGCAGAGATATAGGGAGCTCCTATAATTCACCCCTCCACTTT. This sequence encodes CATSRDIGSSYNSPLHF.